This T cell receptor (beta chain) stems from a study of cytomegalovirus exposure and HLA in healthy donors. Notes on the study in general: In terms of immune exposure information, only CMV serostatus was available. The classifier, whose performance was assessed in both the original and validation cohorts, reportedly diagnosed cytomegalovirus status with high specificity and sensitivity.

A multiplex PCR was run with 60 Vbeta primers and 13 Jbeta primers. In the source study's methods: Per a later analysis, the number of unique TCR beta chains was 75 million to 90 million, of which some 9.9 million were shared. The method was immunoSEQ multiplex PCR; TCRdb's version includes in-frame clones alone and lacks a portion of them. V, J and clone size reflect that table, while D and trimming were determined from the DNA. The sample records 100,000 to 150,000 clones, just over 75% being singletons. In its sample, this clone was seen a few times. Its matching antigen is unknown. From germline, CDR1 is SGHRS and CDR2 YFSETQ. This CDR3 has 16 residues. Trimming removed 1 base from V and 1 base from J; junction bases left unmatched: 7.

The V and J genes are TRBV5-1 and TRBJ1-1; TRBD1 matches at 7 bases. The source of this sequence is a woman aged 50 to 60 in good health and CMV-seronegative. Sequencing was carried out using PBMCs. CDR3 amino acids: CASSLTGAPKNTEAFF. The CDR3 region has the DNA TGCGCCAGCAGCTTGACAGGGGCCCCAAAGAACACTGAAGCTTTCTTT.